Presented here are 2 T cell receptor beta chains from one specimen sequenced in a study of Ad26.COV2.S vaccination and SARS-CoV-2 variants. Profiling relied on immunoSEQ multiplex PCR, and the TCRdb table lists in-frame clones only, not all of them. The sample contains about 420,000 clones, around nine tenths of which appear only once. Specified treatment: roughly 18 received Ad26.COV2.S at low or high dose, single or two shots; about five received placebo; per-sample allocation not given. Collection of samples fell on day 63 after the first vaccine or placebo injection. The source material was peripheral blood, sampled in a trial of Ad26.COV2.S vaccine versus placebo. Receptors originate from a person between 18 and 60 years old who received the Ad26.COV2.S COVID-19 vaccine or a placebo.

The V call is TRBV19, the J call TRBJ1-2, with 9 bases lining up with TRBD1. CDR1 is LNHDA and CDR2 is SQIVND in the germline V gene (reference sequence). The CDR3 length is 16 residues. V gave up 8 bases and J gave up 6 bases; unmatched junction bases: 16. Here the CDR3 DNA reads TGTGCCAGTGATACAGGGGGCGCCGCGCTTCAGAATGGCTACACCTTC. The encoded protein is CASDTGGAALQNGYTF.

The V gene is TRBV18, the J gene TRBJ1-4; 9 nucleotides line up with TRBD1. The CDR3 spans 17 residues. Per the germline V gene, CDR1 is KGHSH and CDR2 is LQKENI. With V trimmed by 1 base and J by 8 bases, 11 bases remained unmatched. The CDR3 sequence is CASSPRPSGQGEEKLFF. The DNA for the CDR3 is TGTGCCAGCTCACCACGACCCTCGGGACAGGGAGAGGAAAAACTGTTTTTT.